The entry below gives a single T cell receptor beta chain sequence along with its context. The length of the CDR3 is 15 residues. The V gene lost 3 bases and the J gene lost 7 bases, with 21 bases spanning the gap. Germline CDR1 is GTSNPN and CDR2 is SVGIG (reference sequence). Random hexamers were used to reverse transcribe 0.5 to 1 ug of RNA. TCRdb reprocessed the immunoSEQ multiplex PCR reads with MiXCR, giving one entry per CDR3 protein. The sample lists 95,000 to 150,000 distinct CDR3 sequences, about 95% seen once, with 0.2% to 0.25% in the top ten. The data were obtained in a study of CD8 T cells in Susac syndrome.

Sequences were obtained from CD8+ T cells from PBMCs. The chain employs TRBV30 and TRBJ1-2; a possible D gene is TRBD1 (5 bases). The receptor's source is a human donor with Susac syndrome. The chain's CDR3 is CAWSPIGGLIAGYTF. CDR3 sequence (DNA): TGTGCCTGGAGCCCCATCGGGGGGTTGATCGCTGGCTACACCTTC.